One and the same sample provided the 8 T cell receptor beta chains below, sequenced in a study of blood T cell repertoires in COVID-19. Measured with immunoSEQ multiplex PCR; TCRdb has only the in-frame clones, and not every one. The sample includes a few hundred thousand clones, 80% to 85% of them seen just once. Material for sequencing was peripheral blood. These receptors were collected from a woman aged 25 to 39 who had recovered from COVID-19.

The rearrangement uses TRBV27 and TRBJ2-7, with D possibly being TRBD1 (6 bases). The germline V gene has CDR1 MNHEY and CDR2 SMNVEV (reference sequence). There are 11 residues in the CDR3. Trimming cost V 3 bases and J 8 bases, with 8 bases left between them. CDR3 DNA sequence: TGTGCCAGCAGTTTCCAGGGGAAGCAGTACTTC. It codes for CASSFQGKQYF.

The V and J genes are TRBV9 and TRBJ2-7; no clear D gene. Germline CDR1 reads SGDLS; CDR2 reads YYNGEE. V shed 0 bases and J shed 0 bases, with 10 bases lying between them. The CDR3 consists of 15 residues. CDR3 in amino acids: CASSVEGASSYEQYF. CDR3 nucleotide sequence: TGTGCCAGCAGCGTAGAAGGAGCCAGCTCCTACGAGCAGTACTTC. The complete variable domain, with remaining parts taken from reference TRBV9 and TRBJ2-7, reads DSGVTQTPKHLITATGQRVTLRCSPRSGDLSVYWYQQSLDQGLQFLIQYYNGEERAKGNILERFSAQQFPDLHSELNLSSLELGDSALYFCASSVEGASSYEQYFGPGTRLTVT.

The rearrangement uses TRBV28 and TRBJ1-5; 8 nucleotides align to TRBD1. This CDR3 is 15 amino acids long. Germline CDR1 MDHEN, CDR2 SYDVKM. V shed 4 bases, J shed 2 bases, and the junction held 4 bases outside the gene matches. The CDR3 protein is CASSWGGQGNQPQHF. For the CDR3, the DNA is TGTGCCAGCAGTTGGGGGGGACAGGGCAATCAGCCCCAGCATTTT.

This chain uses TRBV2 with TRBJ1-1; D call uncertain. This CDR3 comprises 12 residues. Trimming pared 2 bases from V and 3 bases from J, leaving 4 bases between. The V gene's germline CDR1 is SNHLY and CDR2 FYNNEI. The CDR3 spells CASSELYTEAFF. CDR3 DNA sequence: TGTGCCAGCAGTGAACTGTACACTGAAGCTTTCTTT.

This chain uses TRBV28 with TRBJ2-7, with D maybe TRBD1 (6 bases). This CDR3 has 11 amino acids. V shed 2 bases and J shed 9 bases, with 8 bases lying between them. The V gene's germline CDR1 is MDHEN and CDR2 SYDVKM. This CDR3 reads CASSLRGGQYF. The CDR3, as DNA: TGTGCCAGCAGTTTAAGAGGGGGGCAGTACTTC.

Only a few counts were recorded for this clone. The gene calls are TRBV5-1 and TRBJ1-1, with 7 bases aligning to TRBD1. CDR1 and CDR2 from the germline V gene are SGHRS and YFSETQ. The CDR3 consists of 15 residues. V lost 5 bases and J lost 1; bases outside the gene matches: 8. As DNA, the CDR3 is TGCGCCAGCAGACAAACGGACAGGCGGAACACTGAAGCTTTCTTT. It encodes CASRQTDRRNTEAFF.

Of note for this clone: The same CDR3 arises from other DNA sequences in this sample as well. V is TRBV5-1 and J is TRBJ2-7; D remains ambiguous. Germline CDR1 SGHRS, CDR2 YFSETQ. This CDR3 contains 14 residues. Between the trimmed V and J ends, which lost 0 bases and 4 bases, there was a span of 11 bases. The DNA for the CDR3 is TGCGCCAGCAGCTTGGTACCGGGTGGGTACGAGCAGTACTTC. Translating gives CASSLVPGGYEQYF.

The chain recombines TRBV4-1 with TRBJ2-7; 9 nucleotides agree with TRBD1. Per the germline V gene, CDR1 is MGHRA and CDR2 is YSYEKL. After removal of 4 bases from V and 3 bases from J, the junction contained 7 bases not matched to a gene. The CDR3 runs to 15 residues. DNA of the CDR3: TGCGCCAGCAGCCTAGGGACAGGGAAACTCTACGAGCAGTACTTC. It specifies CASSLGTGKLYEQYF.